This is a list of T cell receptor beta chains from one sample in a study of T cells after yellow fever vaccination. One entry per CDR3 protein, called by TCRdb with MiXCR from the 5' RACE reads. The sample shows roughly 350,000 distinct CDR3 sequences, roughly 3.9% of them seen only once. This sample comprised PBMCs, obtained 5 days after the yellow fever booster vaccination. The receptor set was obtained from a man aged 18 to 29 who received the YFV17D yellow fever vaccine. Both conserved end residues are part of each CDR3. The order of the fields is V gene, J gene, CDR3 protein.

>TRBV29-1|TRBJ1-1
CSTTGGGGPEAFF
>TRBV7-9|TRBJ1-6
CASSLGVGQGSYNSPLHF
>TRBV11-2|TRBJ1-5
CASSAGMGNQPQHF
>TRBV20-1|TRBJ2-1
CSAKGLADEHYYNEQFF
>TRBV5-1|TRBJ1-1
CASSISGGAEAFF
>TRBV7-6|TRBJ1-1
CASSPRDLMNTEAFF
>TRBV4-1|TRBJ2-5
CASSHARGETQYF
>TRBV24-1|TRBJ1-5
CATSSGTGIWQPQHF
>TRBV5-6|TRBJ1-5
CASSLSRDYQPQHF
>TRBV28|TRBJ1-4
CASSLPPGGTNEKLFF
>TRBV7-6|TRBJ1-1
CASFPRGEDTEAFF
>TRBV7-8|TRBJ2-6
CASSLGGLGANVLTF
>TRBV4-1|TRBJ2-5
CASSQGQVQETQYF
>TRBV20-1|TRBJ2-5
CSARDHRKETLYF
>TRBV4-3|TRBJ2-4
CASSQDLSGTNIQYF
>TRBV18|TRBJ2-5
CASSPNRGNYVGTQYF
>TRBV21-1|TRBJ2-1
CASSTNAEGPHNEQFF
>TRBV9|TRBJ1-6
CASSVAKSYNSPLHF
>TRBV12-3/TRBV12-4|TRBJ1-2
CASSFRELRNYGYTF
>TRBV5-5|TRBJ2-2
CASSPSDSANTGELFF
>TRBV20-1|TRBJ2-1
CSASGVAGGYNDEQFF
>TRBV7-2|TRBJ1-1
CASSLIGGPGTEAFF
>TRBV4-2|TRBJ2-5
CASSHPAGTSAKQETQYF
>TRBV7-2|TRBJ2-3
CASSLIGGHRDTQYF
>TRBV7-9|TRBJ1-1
CASSSGREANTEAFF
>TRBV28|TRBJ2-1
CASSYVGGLYNEQFF
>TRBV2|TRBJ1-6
CARQDRENNSPLHF
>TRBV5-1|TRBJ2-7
CASSQADGRPAEQYF
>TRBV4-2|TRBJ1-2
CASSTLTGARGNYGYTF
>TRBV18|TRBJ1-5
CASSPRGRGRSNQPQHF
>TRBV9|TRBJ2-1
CASSPDGGYNEQFF
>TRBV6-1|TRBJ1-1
CASSVPGQLNTEAFF
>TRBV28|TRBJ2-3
CASSLQTSGVADTQYF
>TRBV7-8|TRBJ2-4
CASSWGLAKNIQYF
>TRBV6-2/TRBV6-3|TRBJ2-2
CASTGALNTGELFF
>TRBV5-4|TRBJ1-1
CASSTRNIYGEAFF
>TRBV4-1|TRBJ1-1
CASSQGGGYTEAFF
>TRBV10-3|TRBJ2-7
CAIKGTGAAYEQYF
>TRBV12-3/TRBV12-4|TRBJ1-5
CASSLDFGPQHF
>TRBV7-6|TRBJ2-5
CASSLWTGGEETQYF
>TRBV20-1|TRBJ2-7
CSASDSGDYEQYF
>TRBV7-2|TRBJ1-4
CASSFLTGVRNEKLFF
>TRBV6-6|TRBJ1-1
CASRYDDGWAFF
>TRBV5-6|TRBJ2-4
CASSLLRPVAKNIQYF
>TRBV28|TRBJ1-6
CASSLGGGLNSPLHF
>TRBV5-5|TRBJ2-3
CASSLGPLAQGTDTQYF
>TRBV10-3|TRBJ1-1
CAILPTGNTEAFF
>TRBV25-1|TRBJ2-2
CASSEWDPTGELFF
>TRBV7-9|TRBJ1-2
CASSFIFLQGMGYGYTF
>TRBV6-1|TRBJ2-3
CASSEARGGTDTQYF
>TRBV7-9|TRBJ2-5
CASSLLAGGHQETQYF